A single T cell receptor (beta chain) is shown here with its context. The data are from a study of T cells in Graves' hyperthyroidism and ophthalmopathy. The CDR3 regions of TCR beta were amplified from RNA transcripts. First-round RT-PCR of the TCR CDR3 relied on the HTBI primer set. MiXCR, applied by TCRdb to the multiplex PCR reads, yields one record per CDR3 protein. The table has under 700,000 distinct CDR3 sequences, 46% seen once. The CDR3 spans 16 residues. Per germline, CDR1 MGHDK and CDR2 SYGVNS. V lost 6 bases to trimming and J lost 4 bases; unmatched junction nucleotides: 11. Uncontrolled infection, other autoimmune disease, pregnancy or lactation barred patients from enrollment.

The V call is TRBV25-1, the J call TRBJ2-2, with 7 bases aligning to TRBD1. This receptor was identified in a woman in her late teens or twenties with Graves' hyperthyroidism. The sample taken for sequencing was peripheral blood or thyroid tissue (not recorded which). CDR3 in DNA: TGTGCCAGCAGCCAAGATCTGAGGGGGCGCACCGGGGAGCTGTTTTTT. Translation gives CASSQDLRGRTGELFF.